This T cell receptor beta chain was identified in a study of beta chain features in type 1 diabetes. Once sorted, every population was more than 98% pure. The entirety of the isolated RNA underwent reverse transcription, so expressed TCRB transcripts were sequenced. TCRdb keeps only in-frame clones here, not all; method: immunoSEQ multiplex PCR. This table holds roughly 310,000 clones, more than 9.5% found once. CDR1 and CDR2 (germline): MNHEY, SVGAGI. CDR3 length equals 14 residues. The ends were cut back, 7 bases at V and 0 bases at J, with 13 bases in the middle. V is TRBV6-5 and J is TRBJ2-7; tentatively, D is TRBD2 (6 bases). Sequencing input: naive CD4+ T cells from blood. The sequence derives from a woman aged 25-40 years in good health. The CDR3 spells CASKTAGSSYEQYF. The CDR3 region has the DNA TGTGCCAGCAAGACCGCGGGAAGCTCCTACGAGCAGTACTTC.